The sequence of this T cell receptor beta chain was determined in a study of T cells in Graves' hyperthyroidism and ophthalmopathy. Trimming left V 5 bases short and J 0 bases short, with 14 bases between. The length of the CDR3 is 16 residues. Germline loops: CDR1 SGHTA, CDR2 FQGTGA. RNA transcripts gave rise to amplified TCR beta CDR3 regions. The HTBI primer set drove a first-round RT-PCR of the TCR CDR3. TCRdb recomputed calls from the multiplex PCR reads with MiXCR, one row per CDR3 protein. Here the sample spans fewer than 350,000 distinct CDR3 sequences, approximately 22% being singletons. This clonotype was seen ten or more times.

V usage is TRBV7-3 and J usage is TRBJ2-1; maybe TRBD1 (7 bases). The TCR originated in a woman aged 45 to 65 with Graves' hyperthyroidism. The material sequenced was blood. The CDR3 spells CASSVQGGSSYNEQFF. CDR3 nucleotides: TGTGCCAGCAGCGTCCAGGGGGGTAGCTCCTACAATGAGCAGTTCTTC.